One T cell receptor (beta chain) is described in this entry. This entry comes from a study of blood T cell repertoires in COVID-19. Study context: Samples came from the United States, Italy and Spain, spanning acute and convalescent COVID-19.

CDR1 is SQVTM and CDR2 is ANQGSEA in the germline V gene. The CDR3 consists of 13 residues. V lost 7 bases, J lost 5 bases, and 6 bases stayed unmatched. Per the authors' pipeline: Estimated nucleated cell counts came from reference gene primer amplification. The assay was immunoSEQ multiplex PCR, and TCRdb's table has in-frame clones only and misses some. V and J calls and clone size follow that table, whereas D and trimming were derived from the DNA. Among about 100,000 clones listed, about 80% were seen once. This chain links TRBV29-1 with TRBJ1-4; 8 bases fit TRBD1. The specimen was peripheral blood. This receptor was taken from an older woman with acute or convalescent COVID-19. The CDR3 loop reads CSALRDRNEKLFF. The CDR3 DNA is TGCAGCGCCCTCAGGGACAGGAATGAAAAACTGTTTTTT.